This entry is about one T cell receptor (beta chain). The data derive from a study of CD8 T cells in ankylosing spondylitis. V shed 5 bases, J shed 9 bases, and the junction held 12 bases outside the gene matches. The CDR3 is 17 amino acids. TCRdb re-derived calls from the 5' RACE reads in MiXCR, one entry per CDR3 protein. This table holds about 240,000 distinct CDR3 sequences, about 24% found once. The gene calls are TRBV12-3 or TRBV12-4 and TRBJ2-1; 14 bases agree with TRBD2. Sequencing input: blood, either unsorted or a sorted T cell fraction (not recorded which). The source is a male donor with ankylosing spondylitis or in good health (not recorded which). CDR3 in amino acids: CASSLTGLAGDKVEQFF. In DNA form, the CDR3 reads TGTGCCAGCAGTCTCACGGGACTAGCGGGGGATAAAGTTGAGCAGTTCTTC.